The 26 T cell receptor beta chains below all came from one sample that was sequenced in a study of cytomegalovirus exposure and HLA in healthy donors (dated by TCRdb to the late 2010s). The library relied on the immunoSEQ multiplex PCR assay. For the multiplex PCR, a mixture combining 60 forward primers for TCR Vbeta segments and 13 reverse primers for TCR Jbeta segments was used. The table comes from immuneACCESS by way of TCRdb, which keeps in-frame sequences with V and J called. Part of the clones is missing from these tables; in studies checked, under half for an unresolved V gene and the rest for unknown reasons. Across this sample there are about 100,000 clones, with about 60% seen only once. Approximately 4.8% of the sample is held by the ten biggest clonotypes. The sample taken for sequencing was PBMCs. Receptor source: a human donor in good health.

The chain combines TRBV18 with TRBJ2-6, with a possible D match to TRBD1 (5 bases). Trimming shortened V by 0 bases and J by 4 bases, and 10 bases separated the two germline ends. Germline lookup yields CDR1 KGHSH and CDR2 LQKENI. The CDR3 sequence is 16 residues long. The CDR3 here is CASSPPRVIGANVLTF. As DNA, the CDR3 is TGTGCCAGCTCACCACCCAGGGTGATAGGGGCCAACGTCCTGACTTTC.

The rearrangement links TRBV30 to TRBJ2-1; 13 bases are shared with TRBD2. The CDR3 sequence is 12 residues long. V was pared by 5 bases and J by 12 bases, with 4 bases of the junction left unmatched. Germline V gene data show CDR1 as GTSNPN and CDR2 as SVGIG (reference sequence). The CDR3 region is CAWEGLAGWQFF. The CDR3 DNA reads TGTGCCTGGGAGGGACTAGCGGGATGGCAGTTCTTC.

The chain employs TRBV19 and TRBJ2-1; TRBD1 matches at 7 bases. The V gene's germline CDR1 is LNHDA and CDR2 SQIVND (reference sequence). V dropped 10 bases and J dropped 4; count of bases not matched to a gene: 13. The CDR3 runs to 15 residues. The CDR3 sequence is CATRPGTVQYNEQFF. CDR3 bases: TGTGCCACTAGACCCGGGACAGTTCAATACAATGAGCAGTTCTTC.

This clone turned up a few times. The CDR3, as DNA: TGCGCCAGCAGCTTTGACAGGAACACTGAAGCTTTCTTT. Protein sequence: CASSFDRNTEAFF. The chain links TRBV5-1 to TRBJ1-1; possibly TRBD1 for D (5 bases). The length of the CDR3 is 13 residues. Looked up from germline, CDR1 is SGHRS and CDR2 is YFSETQ. Trimming took off 2 bases at V and 1 base at J, with 6 bases between the two ends.

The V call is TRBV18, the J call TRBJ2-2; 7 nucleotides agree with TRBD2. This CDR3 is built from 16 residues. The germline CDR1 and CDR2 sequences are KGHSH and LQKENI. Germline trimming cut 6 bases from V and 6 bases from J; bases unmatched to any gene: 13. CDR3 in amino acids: CASSTIREVFSGELFF. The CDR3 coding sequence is TGTGCCAGCTCCACTATACGGGAGGTGTTTTCCGGGGAGCTGTTTTTT.

The CDR3 DNA reads as TGTGCCAGCAGCTTAAACAGGGCTTCAACTGAAGCTTTCTTT. Residues: CASSLNRASTEAFF. The chain recombines TRBV7-2 with TRBJ1-1, with D perhaps TRBD1 (6 bases). Trimming shortened V by 2 bases and J by 5 bases, and 12 bases separated the two germline ends. Germline CDR1 is SGHTA and CDR2 is FQGNSA. The CDR3 has 14 amino acids.

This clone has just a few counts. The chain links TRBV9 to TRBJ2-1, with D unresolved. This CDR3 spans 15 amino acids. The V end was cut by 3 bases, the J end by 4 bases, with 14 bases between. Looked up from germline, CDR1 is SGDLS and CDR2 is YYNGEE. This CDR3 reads CASSAMTIGYNEQFF. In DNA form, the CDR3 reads TGTGCCAGCAGCGCAATGACAATAGGATACAATGAGCAGTTCTTC.

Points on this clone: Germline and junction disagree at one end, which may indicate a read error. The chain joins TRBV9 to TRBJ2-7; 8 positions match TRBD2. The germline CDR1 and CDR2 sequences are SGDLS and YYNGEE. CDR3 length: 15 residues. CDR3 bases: TGTGCCAGCAGCGCCCAGGCGGGAGGTCCCTACGAGCAGTGCTTC. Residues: CASSAQAGGPYEQCF.

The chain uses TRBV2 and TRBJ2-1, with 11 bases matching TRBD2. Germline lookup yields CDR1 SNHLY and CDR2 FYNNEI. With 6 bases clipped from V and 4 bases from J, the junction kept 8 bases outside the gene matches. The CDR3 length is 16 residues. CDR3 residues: CASSRSGLADYNEQFF. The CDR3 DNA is TGTGCCAGCAGCCGATCGGGACTAGCGGATTACAATGAGCAGTTCTTC.

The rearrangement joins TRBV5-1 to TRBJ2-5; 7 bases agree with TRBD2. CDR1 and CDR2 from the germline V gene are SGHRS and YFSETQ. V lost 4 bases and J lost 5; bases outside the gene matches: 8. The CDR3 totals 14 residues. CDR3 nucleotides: TGCGCCAGCAGCGAATTCGGGAGGAAGGAGACCCAGTACTTC. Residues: CASSEFGRKETQYF.

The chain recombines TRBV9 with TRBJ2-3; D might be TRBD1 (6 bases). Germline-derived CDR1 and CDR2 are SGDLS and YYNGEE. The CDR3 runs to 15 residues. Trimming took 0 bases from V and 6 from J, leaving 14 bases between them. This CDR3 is CASSVGGGLGDTQYF. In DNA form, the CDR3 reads TGTGCCAGCAGCGTAGGAGGGGGTTTGGGGGATACGCAGTATTTT.

The CDR3: CASSSRGAAPYEQYF. The CDR3 region has the DNA TGTGCCAGCAGTTCCCGGGGAGCGGCCCCCTACGAGCAGTACTTC. The J gene is TRBJ2-7, the V gene TRBV27; possibly TRBD2 for D (5 bases). The germline V gene has CDR1 MNHEY and CDR2 SMNVEV (reference sequence). V lost 4 bases, J lost 2 bases, and 15 bases lay in between. The CDR3 covers 15 residues.

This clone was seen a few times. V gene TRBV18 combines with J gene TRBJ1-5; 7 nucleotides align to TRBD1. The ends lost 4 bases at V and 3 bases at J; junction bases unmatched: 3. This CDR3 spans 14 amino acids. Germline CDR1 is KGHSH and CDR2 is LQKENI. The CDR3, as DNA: TGTGCCAGCTCACAGGGGGCCCTCAATCAGCCCCAGCATTTT. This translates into CASSQGALNQPQHF.

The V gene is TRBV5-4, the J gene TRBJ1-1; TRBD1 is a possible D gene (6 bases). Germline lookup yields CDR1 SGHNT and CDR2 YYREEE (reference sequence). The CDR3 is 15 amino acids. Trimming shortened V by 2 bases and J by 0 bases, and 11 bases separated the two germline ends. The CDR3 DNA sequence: TGTGCCAGCAGCTTCGAACAGGGCCTGAACACTGAAGCTTTCTTT. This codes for CASSFEQGLNTEAFF.

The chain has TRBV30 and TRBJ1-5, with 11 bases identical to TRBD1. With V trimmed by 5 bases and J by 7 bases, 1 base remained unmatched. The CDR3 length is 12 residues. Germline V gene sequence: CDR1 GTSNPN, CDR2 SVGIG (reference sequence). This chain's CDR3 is CAWGTGGQPQHF. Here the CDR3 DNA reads TGTGCCTGGGGGACAGGGGGACAGCCCCAGCATTTT.

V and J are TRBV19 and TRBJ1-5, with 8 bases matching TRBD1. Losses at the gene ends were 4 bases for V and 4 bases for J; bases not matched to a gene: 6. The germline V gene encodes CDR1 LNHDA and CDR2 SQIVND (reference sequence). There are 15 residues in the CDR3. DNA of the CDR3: TGTGCCAGTAGTACGGACAGGGTAGATAATCAGCCCCAGCATTTT. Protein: CASSTDRVDNQPQHF.

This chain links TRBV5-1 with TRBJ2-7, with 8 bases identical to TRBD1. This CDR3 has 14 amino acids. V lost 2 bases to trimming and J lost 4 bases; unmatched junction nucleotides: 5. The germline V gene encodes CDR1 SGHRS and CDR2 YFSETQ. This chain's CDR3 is CASSFRQGSYEQYF. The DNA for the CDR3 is TGCGCCAGCAGCTTCAGACAGGGGAGTTACGAGCAGTACTTC.

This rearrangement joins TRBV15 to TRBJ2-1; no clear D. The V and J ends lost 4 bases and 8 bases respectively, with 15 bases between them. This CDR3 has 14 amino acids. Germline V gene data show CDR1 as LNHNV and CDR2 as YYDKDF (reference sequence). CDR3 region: CATSTGVAYDEQFF. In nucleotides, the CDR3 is TGTGCCACCAGCACCGGTGTTGCATATGATGAGCAGTTCTTC. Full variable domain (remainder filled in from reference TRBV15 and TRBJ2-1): DAMVIQNPRYQVTQFGKPVTLSCSQTLNHNVMYWYQQKSSQAPKLLFHYYDKDFNNEADTPDNFQSRRPNTSFCFLDIRSPGLGDTAMYLCATSTGVAYDEQFFGPGTRLTVL.

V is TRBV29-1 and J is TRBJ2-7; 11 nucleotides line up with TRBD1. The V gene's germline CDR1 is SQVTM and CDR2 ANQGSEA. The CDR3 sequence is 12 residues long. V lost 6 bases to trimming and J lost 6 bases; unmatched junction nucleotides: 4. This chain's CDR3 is CSVVGTGGEQYF. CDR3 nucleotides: TGCAGCGTGGTAGGGACAGGGGGCGAGCAGTACTTC.

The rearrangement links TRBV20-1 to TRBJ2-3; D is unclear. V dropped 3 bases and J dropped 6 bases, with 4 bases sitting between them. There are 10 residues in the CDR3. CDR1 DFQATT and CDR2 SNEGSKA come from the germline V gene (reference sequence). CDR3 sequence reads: CSARQDTQYF. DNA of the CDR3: TGCAGTGCTAGGCAGGATACGCAGTATTTT.

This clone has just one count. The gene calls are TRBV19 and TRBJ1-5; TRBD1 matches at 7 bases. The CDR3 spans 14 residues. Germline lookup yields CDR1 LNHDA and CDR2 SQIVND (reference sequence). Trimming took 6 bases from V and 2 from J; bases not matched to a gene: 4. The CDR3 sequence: CASSPGTGNQPQHF. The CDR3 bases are TGTGCCAGTAGCCCCGGGACAGGCAATCAGCCCCAGCATTTT.

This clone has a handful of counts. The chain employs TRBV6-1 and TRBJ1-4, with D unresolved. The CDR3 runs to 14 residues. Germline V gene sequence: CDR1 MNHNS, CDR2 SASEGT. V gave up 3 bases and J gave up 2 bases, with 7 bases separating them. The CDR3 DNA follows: TGTGCCAGCAGTGAGAGGCCTACTAATGAAAAACTGTTTTTT. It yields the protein CASSERPTNEKLFF.

The CDR3 DNA is TGTGCCAGCAGTTACCGGGGAGAAGGATACGAGCAGTACTTC. It yields the protein CASSYRGEGYEQYF. The rearrangement uses TRBV6-5 and TRBJ2-7, with D tentatively TRBD2 (5 bases). From germline, CDR1 is MNHEY and CDR2 SVGAGI. V gave up 2 bases and J gave up 4 bases, with 12 bases separating them. The CDR3 totals 14 residues.

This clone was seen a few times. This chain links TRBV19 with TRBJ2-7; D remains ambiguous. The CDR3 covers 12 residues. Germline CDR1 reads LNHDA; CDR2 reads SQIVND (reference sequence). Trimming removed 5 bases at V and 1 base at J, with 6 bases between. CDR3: CASSGLSYEQYF. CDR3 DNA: TGTGCCAGTAGTGGCTTGTCCTACGAGCAGTACTTC.

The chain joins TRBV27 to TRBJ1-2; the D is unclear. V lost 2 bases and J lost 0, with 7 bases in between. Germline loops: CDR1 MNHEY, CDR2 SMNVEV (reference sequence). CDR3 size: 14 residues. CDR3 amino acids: CASSLTAANYGYTF. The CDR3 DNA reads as TGTGCCAGCAGTTTAACCGCGGCTAACTATGGCTACACCTTC.

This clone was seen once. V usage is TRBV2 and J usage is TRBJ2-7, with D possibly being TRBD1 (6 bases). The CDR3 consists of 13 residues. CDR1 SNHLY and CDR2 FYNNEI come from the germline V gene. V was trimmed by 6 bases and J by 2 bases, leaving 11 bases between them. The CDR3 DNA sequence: TGTGCCAGCAGCCTGGACAGACCCTACGAGCAGTACTTC. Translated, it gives CASSLDRPYEQYF.